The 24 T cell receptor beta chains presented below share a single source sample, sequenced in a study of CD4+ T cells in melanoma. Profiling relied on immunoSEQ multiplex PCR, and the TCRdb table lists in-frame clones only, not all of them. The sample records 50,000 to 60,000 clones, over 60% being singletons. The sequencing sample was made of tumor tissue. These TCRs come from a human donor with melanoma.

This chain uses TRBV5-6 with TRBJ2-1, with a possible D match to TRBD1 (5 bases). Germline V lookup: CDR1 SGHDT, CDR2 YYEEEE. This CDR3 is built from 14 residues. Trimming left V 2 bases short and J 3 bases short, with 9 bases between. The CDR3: CASSFGHNYNEQFF. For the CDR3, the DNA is TGTGCCAGCAGCTTCGGACATAACTACAATGAGCAGTTCTTC.

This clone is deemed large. The CDR3: CASSEDSPPYEQYF. The CDR3 bases are TGTGCCAGCAGTGAAGACAGCCCACCCTACGAGCAGTACTTC. This chain links TRBV6-1 with TRBJ2-7; D gene uncertain. CDR1 and CDR2 (germline): MNHNS, SASEGT. V was clipped by 1 base and J by 2 bases, with 9 bases between them. The CDR3 totals 14 residues.

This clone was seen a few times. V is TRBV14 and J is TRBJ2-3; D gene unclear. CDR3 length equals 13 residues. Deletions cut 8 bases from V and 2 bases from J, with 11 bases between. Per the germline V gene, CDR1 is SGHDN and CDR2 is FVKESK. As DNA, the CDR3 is TGTGCCAGCCGGGTCTTGTACACAGATACGCAGTATTTT. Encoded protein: CASRVLYTDTQYF.

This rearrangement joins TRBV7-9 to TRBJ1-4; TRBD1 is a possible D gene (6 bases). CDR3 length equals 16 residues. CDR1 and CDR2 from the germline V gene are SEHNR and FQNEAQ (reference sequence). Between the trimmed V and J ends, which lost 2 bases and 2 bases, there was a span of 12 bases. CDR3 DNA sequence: TGTGCCAGCAGCTTATCAGGGGCCGGTACTAATGAAAAACTGTTTTTT. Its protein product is CASSLSGAGTNEKLFF.

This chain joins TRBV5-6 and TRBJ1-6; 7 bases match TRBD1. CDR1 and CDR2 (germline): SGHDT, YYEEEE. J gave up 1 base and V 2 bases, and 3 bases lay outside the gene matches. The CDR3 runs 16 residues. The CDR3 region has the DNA TGTGCCAGCAGCTTCGGGACAGCTTCCTATAATTCACCCCTCCACTTT. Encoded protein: CASSFGTASYNSPLHF.

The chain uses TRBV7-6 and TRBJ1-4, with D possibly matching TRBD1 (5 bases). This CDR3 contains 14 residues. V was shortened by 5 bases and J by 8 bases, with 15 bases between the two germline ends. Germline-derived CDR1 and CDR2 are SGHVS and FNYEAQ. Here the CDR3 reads CASSGGGSWEKLFF. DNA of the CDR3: TGTGCCAGCAGCGGGGGGGGATCTTGGGAAAAACTGTTTTTT. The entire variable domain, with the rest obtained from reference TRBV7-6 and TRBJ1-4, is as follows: GAGVSQSPRYKVTKRGQDVALRCDPISGHVSLYWYRQALGQGPEFLTYFNYEAQQDKSGLPNDRFSAERPEGSISTLTIQRTEQRDSAMYRCASSGGGSWEKLFFGSGTQLSVL.

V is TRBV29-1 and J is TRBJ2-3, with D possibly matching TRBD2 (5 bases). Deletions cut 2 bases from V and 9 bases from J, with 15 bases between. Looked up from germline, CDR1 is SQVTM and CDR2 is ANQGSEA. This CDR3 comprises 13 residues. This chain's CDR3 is CSVERRGMGTQYF. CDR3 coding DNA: TGCAGCGTTGAACGCCGGGGAATGGGCACGCAGTATTTT.

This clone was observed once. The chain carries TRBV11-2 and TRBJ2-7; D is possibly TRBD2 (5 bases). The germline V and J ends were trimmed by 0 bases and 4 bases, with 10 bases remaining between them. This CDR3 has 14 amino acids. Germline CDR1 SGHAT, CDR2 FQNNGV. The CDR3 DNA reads TGTGCCAGCAGCTTAGATCCCGGGATGTACGAGCAGTACTTC. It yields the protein CASSLDPGMYEQYF.

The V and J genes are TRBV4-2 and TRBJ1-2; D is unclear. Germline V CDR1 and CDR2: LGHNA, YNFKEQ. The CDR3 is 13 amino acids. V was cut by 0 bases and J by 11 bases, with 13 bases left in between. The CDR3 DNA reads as TGTGCCAGCAGCCAAGAACCGAAAGTCAGATACACCTTC. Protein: CASSQEPKVRYTF.

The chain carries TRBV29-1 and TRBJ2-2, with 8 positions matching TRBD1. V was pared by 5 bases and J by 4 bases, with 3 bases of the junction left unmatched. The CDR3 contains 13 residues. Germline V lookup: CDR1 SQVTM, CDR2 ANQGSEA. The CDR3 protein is CSVWTGPTGELFF. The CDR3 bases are TGCAGCGTTTGGACAGGGCCCACCGGGGAGCTGTTTTTT.

This chain's CDR3 is CASQGRDDEQYF. The CDR3 DNA reads TGCGCCAGCCAAGGCAGGGACGACGAGCAGTACTTC. The chain employs TRBV4-1 and TRBJ2-7; either TRBD1 or TRBD2 may supply D (5 bases each). Per germline, CDR1 MGHRA and CDR2 YSYEKL. V was shortened by 8 bases and J by 5 bases, with 13 bases between the two germline ends. CDR3 length equals 12 residues.

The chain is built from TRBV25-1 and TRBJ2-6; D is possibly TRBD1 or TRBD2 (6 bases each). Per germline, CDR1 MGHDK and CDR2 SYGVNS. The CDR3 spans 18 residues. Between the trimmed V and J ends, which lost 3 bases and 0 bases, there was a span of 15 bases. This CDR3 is CASSERDTVVSGANVLTF. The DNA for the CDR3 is TGTGCCAGCAGTGAGCGGGACACAGTTGTCTCTGGGGCCAACGTCCTGACTTTC.

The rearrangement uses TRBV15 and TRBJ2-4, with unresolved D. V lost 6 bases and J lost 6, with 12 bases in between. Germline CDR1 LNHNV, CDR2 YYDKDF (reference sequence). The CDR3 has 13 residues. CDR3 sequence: CATSEDFLNIQYF. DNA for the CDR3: TGTGCCACCAGTGAGGATTTCCTAAACATTCAGTACTTC.

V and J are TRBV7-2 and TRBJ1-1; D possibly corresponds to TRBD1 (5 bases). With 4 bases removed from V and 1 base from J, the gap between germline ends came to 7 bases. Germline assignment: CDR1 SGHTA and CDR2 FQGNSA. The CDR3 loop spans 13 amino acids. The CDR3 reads CASSWTTNTEAFF. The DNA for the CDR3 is TGTGCCAGCAGCTGGACAACGAACACTGAAGCTTTCTTT.

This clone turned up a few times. The DNA for the CDR3 is TGTGCCAGCAGGTATTTAGGACAGGTCCAGACCCAGTACTTC. Its translation: CASRYLGQVQTQYF. The chain has TRBV13 and TRBJ2-5, with 7 bases matching TRBD1. The CDR3 contains 14 residues. Germline assignment: CDR1 PRHDT and CDR2 FYEKMQ (reference sequence). The V and J ends lost 6 bases and 6 bases, in that order; junction bases with no gene match: 10.

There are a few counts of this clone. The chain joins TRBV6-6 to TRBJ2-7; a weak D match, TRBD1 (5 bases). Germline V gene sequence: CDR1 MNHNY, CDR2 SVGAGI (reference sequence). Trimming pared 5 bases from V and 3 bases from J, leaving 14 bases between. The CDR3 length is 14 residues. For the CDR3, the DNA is TGTGCCAGCAGTCGACCAAGAAGGGGCTACGAGCAGTACTTC. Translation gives CASSRPRRGYEQYF.

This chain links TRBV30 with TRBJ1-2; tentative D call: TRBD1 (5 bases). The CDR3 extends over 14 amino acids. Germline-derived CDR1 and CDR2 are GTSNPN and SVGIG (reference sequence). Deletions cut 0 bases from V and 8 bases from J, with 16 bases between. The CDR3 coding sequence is TGTGCCTGGAGTGTACACGGGGCGCCGGAAGGCTACACCTTC. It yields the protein CAWSVHGAPEGYTF.

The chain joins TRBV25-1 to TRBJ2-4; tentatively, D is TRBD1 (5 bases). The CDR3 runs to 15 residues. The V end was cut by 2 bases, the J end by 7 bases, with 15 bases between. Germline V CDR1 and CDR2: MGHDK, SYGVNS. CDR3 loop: CASSESQGFANIQYF. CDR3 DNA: TGTGCCAGCAGTGAAAGTCAGGGTTTCGCGAACATTCAGTACTTC.

CDR3 sequence (DNA): TGTGCCAGCAGCCCGGGACGGATCTATGGCTACACCTTC. This codes for CASSPGRIYGYTF. The gene calls are TRBV11-3 and TRBJ1-2; maybe TRBD1 (5 bases). The CDR3 spans 13 residues. Germline CDR1 SGHNT, CDR2 YENEEA. V lost 5 bases and J 4 bases, leaving 11 bases between the germline ends.

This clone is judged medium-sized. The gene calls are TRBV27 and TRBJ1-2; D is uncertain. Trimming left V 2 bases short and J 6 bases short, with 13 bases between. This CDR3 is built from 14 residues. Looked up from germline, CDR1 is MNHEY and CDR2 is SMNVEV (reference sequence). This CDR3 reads CASSLDGPRDGYTF. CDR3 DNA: TGTGCCAGCAGTTTAGACGGGCCGCGGGATGGCTACACCTTC.

CDR3 in amino acids: CASSSTGGANYEQYF. The CDR3 nucleotides read TGTGCCAGCAGTTCGACAGGGGGCGCGAACTACGAGCAGTACTTC. The chain employs TRBV28 and TRBJ2-7; 10 positions match TRBD1. This CDR3 comprises 15 residues. The V gene end was trimmed by 4 bases and the J gene end by 3 bases; junction bases not matched to a gene: 6. Germline-derived CDR1 and CDR2 are MDHEN and SYDVKM.

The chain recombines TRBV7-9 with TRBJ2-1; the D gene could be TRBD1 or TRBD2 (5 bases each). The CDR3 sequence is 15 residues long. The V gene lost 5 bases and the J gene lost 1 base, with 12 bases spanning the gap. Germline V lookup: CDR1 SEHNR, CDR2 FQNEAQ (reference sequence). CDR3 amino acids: CASSPGAMSYNEQFF. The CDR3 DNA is TGTGCCAGCAGCCCCGGGGCTATGTCCTACAATGAGCAGTTCTTC.

CDR3 in DNA: TGTGCCAGCAGGGGGGATCAAAGCTCCTACGAGCAGTACTTC. Protein sequence: CASRGDQSSYEQYF. This rearrangement joins TRBV28 to TRBJ2-7; the D call may be TRBD1 or TRBD2 (5 bases each). The CDR3 runs to 14 residues. Looked up from germline, CDR1 is MDHEN and CDR2 is SYDVKM. V was shortened by 6 bases and J by 0 bases, with 12 bases between the two germline ends.

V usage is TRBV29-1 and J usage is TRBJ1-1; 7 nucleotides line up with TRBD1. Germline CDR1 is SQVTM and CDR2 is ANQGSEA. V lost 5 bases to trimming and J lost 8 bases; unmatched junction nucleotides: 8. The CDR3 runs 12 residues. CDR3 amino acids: CSVPTGPAEAFF. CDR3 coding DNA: TGCAGCGTTCCGACAGGGCCGGCCGAAGCTTTCTTT.